These T cell receptor beta chains were read from a single sample in a study of cytomegalovirus exposure and HLA in healthy donors. Assay used: immunoSEQ multiplex PCR; TCRdb lists only in-frame clones, some missing. In the table there are approximately 200,000 clones, roughly 77% of which are singletons. The source material was PBMCs. These receptors were taken from a man younger than 40 in good health and CMV-seropositive. The CDR3 runs from the conserved cysteine through the conserved F or W. The D gene is left open where the match is weak. A row's size may be missing; if present it is once, few, many or a size class.

J,D,V,size,DNA,CDR3
TRBJ1-5,.,TRBV30,.,TGTGCCTGGACCCGGGGGGGCGGGCAGCCCCAGCATTTT,CAWTRGGGQPQHF
TRBJ2-7,.,TRBV5-8,.,TGTGCCAGCAGCCTACCCCAGGTCGAGCAGTACTTC,CASSLPQVEQYF
TRBJ2-2,.,TRBV6-1,.,TGTGCCAGCACTTACACCGGGGAGCTGTTTTTT,CASTYTGELFF
TRBJ2-1,TRBD1,TRBV19,few,TGTGCCAGTACCCTGGGACAGGGGTACAATGAGCAGTTCTTC,CASTLGQGYNEQFF
TRBJ1-2,.,TRBV5-1,.,TGCGCCAGCAGCGCGACAGAGAACTATGGCTACACCTTC,CASSATENYGYTF
TRBJ2-1,TRBD1,TRBV7-3,.,TGTGCCAGCAGCTCCGGACAGGCATGGCAAAATGAGCAGTTCTTC,CASSSGQAWQNEQFF
TRBJ1-1,TRBD1,TRBV14,.,TGTGCCAGCAGCCAAGATATCACAGGGGGAGCTTTCTTT,CASSQDITGGAFF
TRBJ1-4,TRBD1,TRBV19,.,TGTGCCAGTAGTATAGTACAGGGGGCCAGTGAAAAACTGTTTTTT,CASSIVQGASEKLFF
TRBJ1-5,.,TRBV19,few,TGTGCCAGTACTTACTCCGCCCGAGGCAATCAGCCCCAGCATTTT,CASTYSARGNQPQHF
TRBJ1-1,.,TRBV28,few,TGTGCCAGCAGGGTGCCCGGACAGCCGAACACTGAAGCTTTCTTT,CASRVPGQPNTEAFF
TRBJ2-1,.,TRBV27,few,TGTGCCAGCAGTTTTGGTCAGACCTACAATGAGCAGTTCTTC,CASSFGQTYNEQFF
TRBJ1-4,TRBD1,TRBV7-7,once,TGTGCTGTCGGGGTCCCGACAGGGGTGGATGAAAAACTGTTTTTT,CAVGVPTGVDEKLFF
TRBJ2-1,TRBD2,TRBV4-2,.,TGTGCCAGCAGCCCTTACTACACTAGCGGGAGGGGGAATGAGCAGTTCTTC,CASSPYYTSGRGNEQFF
TRBJ1-5,.,TRBV10-1,.,TGCGCCAGCAGTGAGTCGGGCAGGGAGGATCAGCCCCAGCATTTT,CASSESGREDQPQHF
TRBJ1-6,.,TRBV27,.,TGTGCCAGCAGGAAGTCCACAGGAAACTCCTATAATTCACCCCTCCACTTT,CASRKSTGNSYNSPLHF
TRBJ1-5,.,TRBV30,.,TGTGCCCTGGGAAGGGGTAGGGATCAGCCCCAGCATTTT,CALGRGRDQPQHF
TRBJ1-5,.,TRBV7-9,.,TGTGCCAGCAGCTTAAGAGATCAGCCCCAGCATTTT,CASSLRDQPQHF
TRBJ1-3,TRBD1,TRBV6-1,.,TGTGCCAGCAGTGATGACAGGGGGCACTCTGGAAACACCATATATTTT,CASSDDRGHSGNTIYF
TRBJ2-7,TRBD1,TRBV7-2,.,TGTGCCAGCAGCTTCGGACAGGGCCACGAGCAGTACTTC,CASSFGQGHEQYF
TRBJ2-1,TRBD2,TRBV10-2,.,TGCGCCAGCAGAGATACTAGCGGGGCCTACAATGAGCAGTTCTTC,CASRDTSGAYNEQFF
TRBJ1-3,TRBD1,TRBV7-2,.,TGTGCCAGCAGCTTAGCCGCAGGGGGCTCTGGAAACACCATATATTTT,CASSLAAGGSGNTIYF
TRBJ2-5,.,TRBV5-6,few,TGTGCCAGCAGCTTGACAGGTTCGAGGGAGACCCAGTACTTC,CASSLTGSRETQYF
TRBJ1-6,TRBD1,TRBV9,.,TGTGCCAGCAGCGTCGCGGGGACCGGGACAGGGCACAGCTCCTATAATTCACCCCTCCACTTT,CASSVAGTGTGHSSYNSPLHF
TRBJ1-5,.,TRBV28,.,TGTGCCAGCAGGTCGGGGGGGAATCAGCCCCAGCATTTT,CASRSGGNQPQHF
TRBJ1-6,.,TRBV6-5,.,TGTGCCAGCAGTTTCGACAGCCTGAATTCACCCCTCCACTTT,CASSFDSLNSPLHF
TRBJ2-5,TRBD2,TRBV7-9,.,TGTGCCAGCAGCCCGGGACTAGCGGACCAAGAGACCCAGTACTTC,CASSPGLADQETQYF
TRBJ2-2,.,TRBV11-2,once,TGTGCCAGCAGCCTAGAAAGGCAGGTATACACCGGGGAGCTGTTTTTT,CASSLERQVYTGELFF
TRBJ2-7,.,TRBV2,.,TGTGCCAGCATCCCGGACTCCGGATACGAGCAGTACTTC,CASIPDSGYEQYF
TRBJ2-1,.,TRBV7-2,.,TGTGCCAGCAGCTTAGTCATGGCGGGACCCTTGGGTGAGCAGTTCTTC,CASSLVMAGPLGEQFF
TRBJ2-1,TRBD2,TRBV30,.,TGTGCCTGGAGTGGCGGGCTAGCGGGGGGAGGCTCCTACAATGAGCAGTTCTTC,CAWSGGLAGGGSYNEQFF
TRBJ2-5,.,TRBV9,.,TGTGCCAGCAGCCTGCGTGGGGAAGGGGTAGAGACCCAGTACTTC,CASSLRGEGVETQYF
TRBJ1-1,.,TRBV18,.,TGTGCCAGCTCACCACTTACAGGGCCGAACACTGAAGCTTTCTTT,CASSPLTGPNTEAFF
TRBJ1-1,TRBD1,TRBV9,.,TGTGCCAGCAGCGCCGCCGGGACAGGGTCCTTTGAAGCTTTCTTT,CASSAAGTGSFEAFF
TRBJ1-6,TRBD1,TRBV5-1,.,TGCGCCAGCAGCTTGGCGGGACAGGGAGTAGGATCACCCCTCCACTTT,CASSLAGQGVGSPLHF
TRBJ2-7,TRBD1,TRBV7-2,.,TGTGCCAGCAGCCCCGGGACAGGGGTAATGTACGAGCAGTACTTC,CASSPGTGVMYEQYF
TRBJ1-5,.,TRBV9,.,TGTGCCAGCAGCCCGACGGGGGGAAGGCAGCCCCAGCATTTT,CASSPTGGRQPQHF
TRBJ2-3,TRBD2,TRBV11-3,.,TGTGCCAGCAGCTCGGGGACTAGCTGGAGCACAGATACGCAGTATTTT,CASSSGTSWSTDTQYF
TRBJ2-2,.,TRBV5-1,few,TGCGCCAGCAGCCGGGCGGGCCTAGCCCCCACCGGGGAGCTGTTTTTT,CASSRAGLAPTGELFF
TRBJ2-5,TRBD2,TRBV4-1,.,TGCGCCAGCAGCCAAGGGACTAGCGGGGTTAGAGAGACCCAGTACTTC,CASSQGTSGVRETQYF
TRBJ1-6,.,TRBV5-1,.,TGCGCCAGCAGCTTGAATGCGGGGGATTCACCCCTCCACTTT,CASSLNAGDSPLHF
TRBJ2-3,.,TRBV4-2,.,TGTGCCAGCAGAATAGCAGCGCACGAGGATACGCAGTATTTT,CASRIAAHEDTQYF
TRBJ2-7,.,TRBV9,.,TGTGCCAGCAGCCGATCGACGACAGGAGGTAGTCTCGAGCAGTACTTC,CASSRSTTGGSLEQYF
TRBJ1-4,.,TRBV28,.,TGTGCCAGCAGTTACCCGGGGTCCCGTAATGAAAAACTGTTTTTT,CASSYPGSRNEKLFF
TRBJ2-4,.,TRBV4-2,few,TGTGCCAGCAGCCAAGTCGCCAGGGGGGACATTCAGTACTTC,CASSQVARGDIQYF
TRBJ2-7,TRBD1,TRBV19,.,TGTGCCAGTAGTATCGGGACAGGGCAGGGCGAGCAGTACTTC,CASSIGTGQGEQYF
TRBJ2-5,.,TRBV9,.,TGTGCCAGCAGCGTAGGGGGAGGACGGGAGCAAGAGACCCAGTACTTC,CASSVGGGREQETQYF
TRBJ1-6,.,TRBV30,.,TGTGCCTGGAGTGTAAGCCCAGGGAAACCCCTCCACTTT,CAWSVSPGKPLHF
TRBJ2-1,.,TRBV27,few,TGTGCCAGCAGTTACGGAGGGGTCGTCTACAATGAGCAGTTCTTC,CASSYGGVVYNEQFF
TRBJ2-1,TRBD2,TRBV7-9,.,TGTGCCAGCAGCCAGCCGGGACTAGGCTACAATGAGCAGTTCTTC,CASSQPGLGYNEQFF
TRBJ2-5,.,TRBV15,.,TGTGCCACCAGCAGAGACCCTTTAGAGACCCAGTACTTC,CATSRDPLETQYF
TRBJ1-1,.,TRBV29-1,.,TGCAGCGTAGGGGGGGGCAGGGACACTGAAGCTTTCTTT,CSVGGGRDTEAFF
TRBJ2-7,TRBD2,TRBV5-6,.,TGTGCCAGCACCCCGGGAGGGTCGTACGAGCAGTACTTC,CASTPGGSYEQYF
TRBJ1-2,TRBD1,TRBV27,.,TGTGCCAGCAGAAGGACAGGGGCTTCTAACTATGGCTACACCTTC,CASRRTGASNYGYTF
TRBJ2-7,TRBD2,TRBV4-3,once,TGCGCCAGCAGCCAAGAGTCGAGCGGGGGGACCAGGGAGTACGAGCAGTACTTC,CASSQESSGGTREYEQYF
TRBJ1-1,TRBD1,TRBV6-1,.,TGTGCCAGCAGAGCAGGGACAGGGGCTGAAGCTTTCTTT,CASRAGTGAEAFF
TRBJ2-7,.,TRBV5-5,.,TGTGCCAGCAGCATAGCGGTCCTATCCTACGAGCAGTACTTC,CASSIAVLSYEQYF
TRBJ1-5,TRBD1,TRBV7-9,.,TGTTCCAGCAGCCCTGGACAGGACGGTCAGCCCCAGCATTTT,CSSSPGQDGQPQHF
TRBJ2-3,.,TRBV7-2,.,TGTGCCAGCAGCATACTAGCAGATACGCAGTATTTT,CASSILADTQYF
TRBJ1-2,TRBD1,TRBV2,.,TGTGCCAGCAGTGAGGGGACAGGGCTGTCTGTGGGGTATGGCTACACCTTC,CASSEGTGLSVGYGYTF